This T cell receptor (beta chain) stems from a study of blood T cell repertoires in COVID-19. Under the authors' procedure: Amplification of reference gene primers provided the estimated nucleated cell counts. TCRdb's copy holds only in-frame clones and misses some; the assay was immunoSEQ multiplex PCR. D and trimming were read from the DNA, whereas the V and J calls and clone size are those reported in that table. This table has roughly 160,000 clones, 85% to 90% appearing once. CDR3 length: 14 residues. V dropped 3 bases and J dropped 0; count of bases not matched to a gene: 0. Looked up from germline, CDR1 is SGHRS and CDR2 is YFSETQ.

Input material: peripheral blood. The sequence was collected from a woman older than 75 with COVID-19, enrolled during active disease. The genes are TRBV5-1 and TRBJ2-5; 9 bases align to TRBD2. CDR3 in DNA: TGCGCCAGCAGCTCTAGCGGGAACCAAGAGACCCAGTACTTC. This codes for CASSSSGNQETQYF.